This T cell receptor beta chain emerged from a study of T cells in Graves' hyperthyroidism and ophthalmopathy. In germline, CDR1 is MDHEN, CDR2 SYDVKM. The CDR3 has 14 amino acids. Trimming removed 11 bases from V and 6 bases from J; junction bases left unmatched: 9. Lactation, pregnancy, other autoimmune disease or uncontrolled infection excluded patients. Amplified TCR beta CDR3 regions came from RNA transcripts. Initially, a first-round RT-PCR of the TCR CDR3 employed the HTBI primer set. TCRdb itself ran the multiplex PCR reads through MiXCR, one entry per CDR3 protein. The table shows fewer than 900,000 distinct CDR3 sequences, with about 17% occurring only once.

The TCR comes from a man younger than 35 with Graves' hyperthyroidism. This chain joins TRBV28 and TRBJ1-5, with 11 bases lining up with TRBD1. Sequences were obtained from blood. In DNA, the CDR3 is TGTGCCTGCCGAGGGACAGGGGGGAGTCAGCCCCAGCATTTT. Translated: CACRGTGGSQPQHF.